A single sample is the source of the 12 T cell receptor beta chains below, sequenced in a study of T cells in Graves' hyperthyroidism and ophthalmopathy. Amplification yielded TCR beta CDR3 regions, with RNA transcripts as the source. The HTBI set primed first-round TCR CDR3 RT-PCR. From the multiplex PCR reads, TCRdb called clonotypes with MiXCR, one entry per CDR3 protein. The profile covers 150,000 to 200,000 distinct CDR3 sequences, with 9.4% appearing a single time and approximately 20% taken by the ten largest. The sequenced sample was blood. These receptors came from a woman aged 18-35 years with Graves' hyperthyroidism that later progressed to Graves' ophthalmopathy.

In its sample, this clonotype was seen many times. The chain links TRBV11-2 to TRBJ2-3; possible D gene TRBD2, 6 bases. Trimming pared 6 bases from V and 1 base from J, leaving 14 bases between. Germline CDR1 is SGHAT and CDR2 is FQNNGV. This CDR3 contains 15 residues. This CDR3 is CASRVPGLGTDTQYF. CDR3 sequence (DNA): TGTGCCAGCAGAGTTCCGGGACTTGGCACAGATACGCAGTATTTT.

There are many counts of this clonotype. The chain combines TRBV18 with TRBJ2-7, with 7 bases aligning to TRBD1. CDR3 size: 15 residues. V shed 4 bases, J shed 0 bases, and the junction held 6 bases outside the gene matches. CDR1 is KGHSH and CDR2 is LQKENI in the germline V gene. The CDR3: CASSRSTGPSYEQYF. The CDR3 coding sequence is TGTGCCAGCTCACGATCGACAGGGCCCTCCTACGAGCAGTACTTC.

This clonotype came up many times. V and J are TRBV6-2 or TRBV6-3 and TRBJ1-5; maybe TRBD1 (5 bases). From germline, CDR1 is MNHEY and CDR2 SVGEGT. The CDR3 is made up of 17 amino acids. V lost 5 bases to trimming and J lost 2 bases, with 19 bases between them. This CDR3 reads CASSPIWGTDGNQPQHF. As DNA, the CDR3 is TGTGCCAGCAGTCCCATCTGGGGGACCGATGGCAATCAGCCCCAGCATTTT.

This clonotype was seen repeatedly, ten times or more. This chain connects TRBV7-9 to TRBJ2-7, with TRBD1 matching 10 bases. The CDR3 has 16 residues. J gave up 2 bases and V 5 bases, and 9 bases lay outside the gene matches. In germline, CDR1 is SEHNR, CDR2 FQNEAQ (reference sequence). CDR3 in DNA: TGTGCCAGCAGCCACCTCCCGGGACAGGGGACCTACGAGCAGTACTTC. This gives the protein CASSHLPGQGTYEQYF.

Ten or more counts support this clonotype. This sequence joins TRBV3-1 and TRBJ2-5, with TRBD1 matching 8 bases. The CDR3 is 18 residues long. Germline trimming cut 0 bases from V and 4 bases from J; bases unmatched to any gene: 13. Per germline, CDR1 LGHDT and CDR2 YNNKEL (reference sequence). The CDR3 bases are TGTGCCAGCAGCCAAGACCAAAGGACAGGGAGGAGAGTAGAGACCCAGTACTTC. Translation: CASSQDQRTGRRVETQYF.

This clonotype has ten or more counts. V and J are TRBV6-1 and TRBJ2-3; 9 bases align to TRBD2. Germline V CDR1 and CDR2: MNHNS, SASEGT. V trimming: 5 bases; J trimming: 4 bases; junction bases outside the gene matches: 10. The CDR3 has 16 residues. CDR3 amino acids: CASSRQLSGSSDTQYF. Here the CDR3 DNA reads TGTGCCAGCAGTCGCCAACTTAGCGGGAGTTCAGATACGCAGTATTTT.

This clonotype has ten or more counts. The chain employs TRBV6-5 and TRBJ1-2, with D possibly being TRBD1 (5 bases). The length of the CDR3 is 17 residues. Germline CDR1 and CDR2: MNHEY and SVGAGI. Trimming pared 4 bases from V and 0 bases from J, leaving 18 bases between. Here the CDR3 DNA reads TGTGCCAGCAGTTCACTCCTGGGACTTCCAGCTAACTATGGCTACACCTTC. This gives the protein CASSSLLGLPANYGYTF.

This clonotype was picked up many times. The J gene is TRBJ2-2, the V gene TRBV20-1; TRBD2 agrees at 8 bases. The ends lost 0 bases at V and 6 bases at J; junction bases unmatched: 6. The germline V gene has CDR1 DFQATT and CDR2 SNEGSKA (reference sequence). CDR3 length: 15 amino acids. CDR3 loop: CSARELAGFAGELFF. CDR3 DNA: TGCAGTGCTAGAGAATTAGCGGGGTTCGCCGGGGAGCTGTTTTTT.

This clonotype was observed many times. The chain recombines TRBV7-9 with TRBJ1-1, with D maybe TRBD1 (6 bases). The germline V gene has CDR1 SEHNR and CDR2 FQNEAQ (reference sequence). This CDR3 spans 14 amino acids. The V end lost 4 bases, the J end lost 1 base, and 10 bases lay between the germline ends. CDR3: CASSYGQTNTEAFF. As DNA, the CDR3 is TGTGCCAGCAGCTACGGACAGACGAACACTGAAGCTTTCTTT.

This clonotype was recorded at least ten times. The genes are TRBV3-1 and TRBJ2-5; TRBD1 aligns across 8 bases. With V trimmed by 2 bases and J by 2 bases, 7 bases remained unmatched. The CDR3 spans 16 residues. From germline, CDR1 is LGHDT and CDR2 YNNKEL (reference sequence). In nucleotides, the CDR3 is TGTGCCAGCAGCCAACAAACAGGGGGGATACAAGAGACCCAGTACTTC. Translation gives CASSQQTGGIQETQYF.

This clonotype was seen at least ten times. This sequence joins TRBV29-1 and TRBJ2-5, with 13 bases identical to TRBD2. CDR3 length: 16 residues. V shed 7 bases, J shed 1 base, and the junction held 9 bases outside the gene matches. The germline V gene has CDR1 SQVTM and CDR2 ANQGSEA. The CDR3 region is CSATTGLAGVQETQYF. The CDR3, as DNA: TGCAGCGCCACGACCGGACTAGCGGGAGTCCAAGAGACCCAGTACTTC.

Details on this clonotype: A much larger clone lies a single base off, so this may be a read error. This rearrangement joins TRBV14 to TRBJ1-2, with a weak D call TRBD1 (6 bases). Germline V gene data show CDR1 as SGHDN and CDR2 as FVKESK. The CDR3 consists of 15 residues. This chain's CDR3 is CASSRAGTQNYGHTF. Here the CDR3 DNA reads TGTGCCAGCAGCCGAGCCGGGACACAAAACTATGGCCACACCTTC.